This T cell receptor (beta chain) was sequenced in a study of blood T cell repertoires in COVID-19. Assay used: immunoSEQ multiplex PCR; TCRdb lists only in-frame clones, some missing. The sample lists about 270,000 clones; 80% to 90% were seen once. CDR1 is SGDLS and CDR2 is YYNGEE in the germline V gene. This CDR3 has 18 residues. Deletions cut 0 bases from V and 6 bases from J, with 25 bases between. Sequenced input: peripheral blood. This TCR came from a woman between 50 and 59 years old with acute or convalescent COVID-19. This chain links TRBV9 with TRBJ2-7; possible D gene TRBD2, 7 bases. In DNA, the CDR3 is TGTGCCAGCAGCGTAGGCCTAGGCAGAGGTGCGGGGGACACCGAGCAGTACTTC. This translates into CASSVGLGRGAGDTEQYF.